Presented here are 32 T cell receptor beta chains from one specimen sequenced in a study of CD8+ T cells in alopecia areata. Sequencing used cDNA as its template, made by extracting RNA and reverse transcribing it. Sequencing was performed with immunoSEQ multiplex PCR; in TCRdb, only in-frame clones are kept and a portion is missing. This table holds around 50,000 clones, 95% to 97% found once. The sequences come from CD8+ T cells sorted from blood, collected at week 0. Receptor source: a human donor with alopecia areata.

Here the CDR3 reads CASSSGLAGGDTQYF. In nucleotides, the CDR3 is TGCGCCAGCAGCTCGGGACTAGCGGGGGGAGATACGCAGTATTTT. The chain employs TRBV5-1 and TRBJ2-3; 15 nucleotides align to TRBD2. Germline CDR1 and CDR2: SGHRS and YFSETQ. J was trimmed by 5 bases and V by 3 bases; bases with no gene match: 1. This CDR3 has 15 amino acids. The whole variable domain, filled in from reference TRBV5-1 and TRBJ2-3, reads KAGVTQTPRYLIKTRGQQVTLSCSPISGHRSVSWYQQTPGQGLQFLFEYFSETQRNKGNFPGRFSGRQFSNSRSEMNVSTLELGDSALYLCASSSGLAGGDTQYFGPGTRLTVL.

A single count supports this clone. V is TRBV4-1 and J is TRBJ2-7; 8 bases line up with TRBD1. CDR3 length: 14 residues. The V and J ends lost 4 bases and 2 bases, in that order; junction bases with no gene match: 4. Germline assignment: CDR1 MGHRA and CDR2 YSYEKL. CDR3 nucleotides: TGCGCCAGCAGCCTTGACAGGGGACCCTACGAGCAGTACTTC. This encodes CASSLDRGPYEQYF.

The V gene is TRBV4-3, the J gene TRBJ2-5; TRBD2 might be the D (6 bases). Germline V lookup: CDR1 LGHNA, CDR2 YSLEER. V was trimmed by 1 base and J by 4 bases, leaving 13 bases between them. This CDR3 region has 15 residues. The CDR3 loop reads CASSQGRAGVETQYF. The DNA of the CDR3 is TGCGCCAGCAGCCAAGGGCGAGCGGGTGTAGAGACCCAGTACTTC.

Points on this clone: Other DNA sequences in this sample translate to the same CDR3. The gene calls are TRBV29-1 and TRBJ2-7; 10 positions match TRBD2. The germline V gene has CDR1 SQVTM and CDR2 ANQGSEA. This CDR3 is 15 amino acids long. The V and J ends lost 1 base and 3 bases, in that order; junction bases with no gene match: 6. The DNA of the CDR3 is TGCAGCGTTGAAGGGTTAGCGGGGGGTGACTACGAGCAGTACTTC. Amino acid sequence: CSVEGLAGGDYEQYF.

CDR3 coding DNA: TGTGCCAGCACAGGGGGCTACAGCAATCAGCCCCAGCATTTT. It yields the protein CASTGGYSNQPQHF. The V and J genes are TRBV2 and TRBJ1-5; 8 bases align to TRBD1. This CDR3 is built from 14 residues. The junction had 3 bases not matched to a gene; V was cut back by 7 bases and J by 1 base. CDR1 and CDR2 (germline): SNHLY, FYNNEI.

The chain uses TRBV29-1 and TRBJ1-5; D unclear. The CDR3 spans 11 residues. Germline CDR1 is SQVTM and CDR2 is ANQGSEA. V gave up 4 bases and J gave up 2 bases, with 3 bases separating them. CDR3 loop: CSVGGNQPQHF. The CDR3 DNA reads as TGCAGCGTTGGGGGCAATCAGCCCCAGCATTTT.

The chain links TRBV7-6 to TRBJ2-1, with TRBD2 identical over 11 bases. The germline CDR1 and CDR2 sequences are SGHVS and FNYEAQ. With V trimmed by 1 base and J by 8 bases, 4 bases remained unmatched. This CDR3 is built from 15 residues. The CDR3 sequence is CASSLVAGGMDEQFF. The CDR3 DNA follows: TGTGCCAGCAGCTTAGTAGCGGGGGGGATGGATGAGCAGTTCTTC.

This chain uses TRBV5-1 with TRBJ2-1, with 7 bases matching TRBD1. V was clipped by 6 bases and J by 0 bases; unmatched bases: 6. Germline lookup yields CDR1 SGHRS and CDR2 YFSETQ. CDR3 length equals 15 residues. Here the CDR3 reads CASTTGESSYNEQFF. CDR3 nucleotides: TGCGCCAGCACCACAGGGGAAAGCTCCTACAATGAGCAGTTCTTC.

This chain connects TRBV4-1 to TRBJ2-3, with D maybe TRBD2 (6 bases). Trimming shortened V by 0 bases and J by 4 bases, and 8 bases separated the two germline ends. Per the germline V gene, CDR1 is MGHRA and CDR2 is YSYEKL. The CDR3 consists of 14 residues. CDR3 region: CASSQDWGADTQYF. The CDR3 region has the DNA TGCGCCAGCAGCCAAGATTGGGGGGCAGATACGCAGTATTTT.

The chain combines TRBV7-2 with TRBJ2-7; 9 bases are a match to TRBD2. There are 19 residues in the CDR3. Germline V gene sequence: CDR1 SGHTA, CDR2 FQGNSA. J was trimmed by 3 bases and V by 2 bases; bases with no gene match: 17. CDR3 protein: CASSLPKGQVAGEFYEQYF. CDR3 bases: TGTGCCAGCAGCTTACCGAAAGGCCAAGTAGCGGGGGAGTTCTACGAGCAGTACTTC.

This chain uses TRBV4-1 with TRBJ2-3, with 8 bases matching TRBD1. The CDR3 loop spans 16 amino acids. Looked up from germline, CDR1 is MGHRA and CDR2 is YSYEKL. J gave up 0 bases and V 0 bases, and 2 bases lay outside the gene matches. CDR3 nucleotides: TGCGCCAGCAGCCAAGAGGGGACAGGTAGCACAGATACGCAGTATTTT. Translation: CASSQEGTGSTDTQYF.

This clone was recorded once. The chain is built from TRBV7-9 and TRBJ2-5; D perhaps matches TRBD2 (6 bases). Trimming shortened V by 7 bases and J by 2 bases, and 23 bases separated the two germline ends. The germline CDR1 and CDR2 sequences are SEHNR and FQNEAQ (reference sequence). This CDR3 spans 17 amino acids. CDR3 region: CASTEGRILRGQETQYF. The CDR3 coding sequence is TGTGCCAGCACCGAGGGCCGGATCCTGCGGGGTCAAGAGACCCAGTACTTC.

This chain connects TRBV4-1 to TRBJ1-6, with TRBD1 matching 7 bases. The CDR3 has 14 amino acids. Trimming removed 1 base from V and 8 bases from J; junction bases left unmatched: 2. The germline CDR1 and CDR2 sequences are MGHRA and YSYEKL. DNA for the CDR3: TGCGCCAGCAGCCAAGTTACAGGGGATTCACCCCTCCACTTT. It is translated as CASSQVTGDSPLHF.

The chain links TRBV9 to TRBJ2-1; TRBD2 aligns across 8 bases. The germline V gene has CDR1 SGDLS and CDR2 YYNGEE. Losses at the gene ends were 3 bases for V and 6 bases for J; bases not matched to a gene: 5. CDR3 length: 14 residues. In DNA, the CDR3 is TGTGCCAGCAGCGCGGGGGGGCGTGTCAATGAGCAGTTCTTC. Translated: CASSAGGRVNEQFF.

The CDR3 bases are TGTGCCAGCAGCCAGCAAGGGGGGGTCGGACTAGCGGTCTACGAGCAGTACTTC. It translates to CASSQQGGVGLAVYEQYF. The chain couples TRBV4-2 to TRBJ2-7; 10 nucleotides align to TRBD2. The CDR3 is 18 residues long. Per the germline V gene, CDR1 is LGHNA and CDR2 is YNFKEQ. V trimming: 3 bases; J trimming: 3 bases; junction bases outside the gene matches: 14.

V is TRBV2 and J is TRBJ1-1; no clear D. Germline assignment: CDR1 SNHLY and CDR2 FYNNEI. The CDR3 is made up of 13 amino acids. The V end was cut by 2 bases, the J end by 3 bases, with 7 bases between. The CDR3 DNA is TGTGCCAGCAGTGAACAGAGTTACACTGAAGCTTTCTTT. Translating it yields CASSEQSYTEAFF.

The chain is built from TRBV7-9 and TRBJ2-7; D call uncertain. Trimming shortened V by 1 base and J by 6 bases, and 7 bases separated the two germline ends. This CDR3 spans 12 amino acids. CDR1 and CDR2 (germline): SEHNR, FQNEAQ (reference sequence). The chain's CDR3 is CASSLGTSEQYF. The DNA for the CDR3 is TGTGCCAGCAGCTTAGGAACCTCCGAGCAGTACTTC.

The V gene is TRBV27, the J gene TRBJ2-6; D is unclear. The CDR3 loop spans 13 amino acids. Trimming removed 4 bases at V and 3 bases at J, with 4 bases between. CDR1 is MNHEY and CDR2 is SMNVEV in the germline V gene (reference sequence). CDR3 loop: CASSYVGANVLTF. DNA of the CDR3: TGTGCCAGCAGTTACGTTGGGGCCAACGTCCTGACTTTC.

The V call is TRBV2, the J call TRBJ1-5, with 8 bases lining up with TRBD1. Germline CDR1 and CDR2: SNHLY and FYNNEI. The CDR3 has 18 amino acids. V lost 3 bases, J lost 4 bases, and 14 bases stayed unmatched. CDR3 protein: CASSEGRGHWLGNQPQHF. CDR3 DNA sequence: TGTGCCAGCAGTGAGGGCAGGGGGCACTGGTTAGGGAATCAGCCCCAGCATTTT.

This clone came up once. J is TRBJ1-5 and V is TRBV7-9; perhaps TRBD1 as D (6 bases). Looked up from germline, CDR1 is SEHNR and CDR2 is FQNEAQ (reference sequence). The CDR3 sequence is 14 residues long. The V end lost 5 bases, the J end lost 6 bases, and 14 bases lay between the germline ends. The CDR3 nucleotides read TGTGCCAGCAGCCCGCAAGTAGGGGGTCAGCCCCAGCATTTT. It yields the protein CASSPQVGGQPQHF. Looking up the rest from reference TRBV7-9 and TRBJ1-5 gives the full variable domain: DTGVSQNPRHKITKRGQNVTFRCDPISEHNRLYWYRQTLGQGPEFLTYFQNEAQLEKSRLLSDRFSAERPKGSFSTLEIQRTEQGDSAMYLCASSPQVGGQPQHFGDGTRLSIL.

This chain joins TRBV19 and TRBJ2-5; 8 nucleotides align to TRBD2. Germline loops: CDR1 LNHDA, CDR2 SQIVND (reference sequence). The CDR3 runs to 15 residues. The V segment lost 6 bases and the J segment 9 bases; nucleotides outside the gene matches: 15. The CDR3: CASSSEGLESEAQYF. Written as DNA, the CDR3 is TGTGCCAGTAGCTCAGAGGGACTAGAAAGTGAGGCCCAGTACTTC.

V gene TRBV5-4 combines with J gene TRBJ1-1, with D hard to call. Trimming removed 0 bases at V and 8 bases at J, with 14 bases between. CDR3 size: 14 residues. Germline loops: CDR1 SGHNT, CDR2 YYREEE (reference sequence). The chain's CDR3 is CASSLVGVLEEAFF. The DNA of the CDR3 is TGTGCCAGCAGCTTGGTTGGCGTGTTAGAAGAAGCTTTCTTT.

This sequence joins TRBV27 and TRBJ2-3, with 10 bases that match TRBD2. Losses at the gene ends were 5 bases for V and 6 bases for J; bases not matched to a gene: 8. The CDR3 consists of 15 residues. Germline lookup yields CDR1 MNHEY and CDR2 SMNVEV (reference sequence). The CDR3 is CASSVLAGAGDTQYF. In DNA form, the CDR3 reads TGTGCCAGCAGTGTCCTAGCGGGGGCTGGGGATACGCAGTATTTT.

The chain combines TRBV23-1 with TRBJ1-1; 7 bases agree with TRBD1. TRBV23-1 is marked as an open reading frame, function uncertain. The CDR3 is 17 residues long. Trimming took 2 bases from V and 3 from J; bases not matched to a gene: 12. CDR3 sequence: CASSQTEVYRGYTEAFF. Written as DNA, the CDR3 is TGCGCCAGCAGTCAAACCGAAGTATACAGGGGATACACTGAAGCTTTCTTT.

The genes are TRBV2 and TRBJ2-7, with unresolved D. Per the germline V gene, CDR1 is SNHLY and CDR2 is FYNNEI. This CDR3 contains 14 residues. The V end lost 4 bases, the J end lost 0 bases, and 10 bases lay between the germline ends. CDR3 residues: CASSVRVPSYEQYF. The CDR3 DNA follows: TGTGCCAGCAGTGTTAGGGTCCCCTCCTACGAGCAGTACTTC.

This sequence joins TRBV11-2 and TRBJ2-1, with TRBD2 matching 13 bases. The V gene's germline CDR1 is SGHAT and CDR2 FQNNGV. V was clipped by 5 bases and J by 8 bases; unmatched bases: 18. The CDR3 has 19 amino acids. CDR3: CASSREPPRLAGGVDEQFF. DNA for the CDR3: TGTGCCAGCAGCCGAGAACCACCACGACTAGCGGGGGGCGTGGATGAGCAGTTCTTC.

This chain uses TRBV6-5 with TRBJ2-1; 11 positions match TRBD2. CDR3 length: 16 residues. Germline CDR1 is MNHEY and CDR2 is SVGAGI. V trimming: 3 bases; J trimming: 2 bases; junction bases outside the gene matches: 3. The CDR3 DNA reads as TGTGCCAGCAGTTATAGCGGGGGGGCCCCCTACAATGAGCAGTTCTTC. It encodes CASSYSGGAPYNEQFF.

This clone showed up just once. The chain's CDR3 is CASSFEGGTNEQFF. As DNA, the CDR3 is TGTGCCAGCAGCTTCGAAGGGGGAACCAATGAGCAGTTCTTC. The J gene is TRBJ2-1, the V gene TRBV7-9, with D possibly being TRBD1 (6 bases). The V end was cut by 3 bases, the J end by 6 bases, with 12 bases between. CDR1 SEHNR and CDR2 FQNEAQ come from the germline V gene (reference sequence). The CDR3 runs to 14 residues. Variable domain in full (rest from reference TRBV7-9 and TRBJ2-1): DTGVSQNPRHKITKRGQNVTFRCDPISEHNRLYWYRQTLGQGPEFLTYFQNEAQLEKSRLLSDRFSAERPKGSFSTLEIQRTEQGDSAMYLCASSFEGGTNEQFFGPGTRLTVL.

This chain links TRBV7-8 with TRBJ2-1; TRBD2 matches 9 bases. The CDR3 is made up of 14 amino acids. The germline V gene has CDR1 SGHVS and CDR2 FQNEAQ. The trim removed 3 bases at V and 9 bases at J, leaving 6 bases unmatched. The CDR3 is CASSFRGGAFEQFF. The CDR3 bases are TGTGCCAGCAGCTTCCGCGGGGGGGCCTTTGAGCAGTTCTTC.

The rearrangement uses TRBV7-6 and TRBJ2-5; D is undetermined. The germline V gene has CDR1 SGHVS and CDR2 FNYEAQ. CDR3 length equals 14 residues. The ends were cut back, 0 bases at V and 1 base at J, with 6 bases in the middle. CDR3 nucleotides: TGTGCCAGCAGCTTAGCCGGTGGCCAAGAGACCCAGTACTTC. Encoded protein: CASSLAGGQETQYF.

The chain combines TRBV4-3 with TRBJ2-1, with D possibly matching TRBD2 (6 bases). V was cut by 2 bases and J by 6 bases, with 11 bases left in between. This CDR3 comprises 14 residues. Per germline, CDR1 LGHNA and CDR2 YSLEER. The CDR3 DNA follows: TGCGCCAGCAGCCAATCGATGGGGGGCAATGAGCAGTTCTTC. This sequence encodes CASSQSMGGNEQFF.

This sequence joins TRBV4-3 and TRBJ2-1; 14 positions match TRBD2. With 2 bases clipped from V and 8 bases from J, the junction kept 5 bases outside the gene matches. Germline-derived CDR1 and CDR2 are LGHNA and YSLEER. CDR3 length equals 16 residues. The chain's CDR3 is CASSQRTSGGLDEQFF. CDR3 nucleotide sequence: TGCGCCAGCAGCCAACGGACTAGCGGGGGGTTGGATGAGCAGTTCTTC.